The 13 T cell receptor beta chains below were found in one sample sequenced in a study of cytomegalovirus exposure and HLA in healthy donors. It was with 60 Vbeta and 13 Jbeta primers that the PCR ran. Profiled with immunoSEQ multiplex PCR; TCRdb holds only in-frame clones, not every one. This sample carries some 250,000 clones, 80% to 85% of them seen once, and the ten largest clones take roughly 7.4%. The sample was PBMCs. Receptors were obtained from a woman aged 55-70 years in good health and CMV-seropositive.

The gene calls are TRBV6-6 and TRBJ2-7, with 8 bases identical to TRBD2. From germline, CDR1 is MNHNY and CDR2 SVGAGI (reference sequence). The V and J ends lost 8 bases and 2 bases, in that order; junction bases with no gene match: 11. CDR3 length equals 15 residues. In DNA, the CDR3 is TGTGCCAGCGGATCCAGAACTAGCGGACCCTACGAGCAGTACTTC. It encodes CASGSRTSGPYEQYF.

The chain uses TRBV7-8 and TRBJ2-3, with 9 positions matching TRBD2. Germline V gene sequence: CDR1 SGHVS, CDR2 FQNEAQ. V gave up 0 bases and J gave up 3 bases; unmatched junction bases: 7. The CDR3 runs to 17 residues. This chain's CDR3 is CASSLALGGRATDTQYF. DNA for the CDR3: TGTGCCAGCAGCTTAGCGCTAGGCGGGAGGGCTACAGATACGCAGTATTTT. Full variable domain (rest looked up from reference TRBV7-8 and TRBJ2-3): GAGVSQSPRYKVAKRGQDVALRCDPISGHVSLFWYQQALGQGPEFLTYFQNEAQLDKSGLPSDRFFAERPEGSVSTLKIQRTQQEDSAVYLCASSLALGGRATDTQYFGPGTRLTVL.

This clone turned up a few times. The CDR3 spells CASSPGQVYGYTF. The CDR3, as DNA: TGTGCCAGCAGTCCGGGACAAGTCTATGGCTACACCTTC. This chain connects TRBV5-4 to TRBJ1-2, with D possibly TRBD1 on 6 matching bases. V was cut by 5 bases and J by 4 bases, with 12 bases left in between. This CDR3 region has 13 residues. Germline-derived CDR1 and CDR2 are SGHNT and YYREEE (reference sequence).

The chain carries TRBV4-1 and TRBJ2-7, with D perhaps matching TRBD2 (7 bases). The length of the CDR3 is 14 residues. The V gene lost 1 base and the J gene lost 3 bases, with 10 bases spanning the gap. Germline V gives CDR1 MGHRA, CDR2 YSYEKL. This CDR3 is CASSQGGGVYEQYF. Written as DNA, the CDR3 is TGCGCCAGCAGCCAAGGAGGGGGGGTCTACGAGCAGTACTTC.

The chain recombines TRBV30 with TRBJ1-4, with TRBD1 matching 8 bases. The V gene's germline CDR1 is GTSNPN and CDR2 SVGIG (reference sequence). The CDR3 totals 15 residues. V was pared by 4 bases and J by 5 bases, with 9 bases of the junction left unmatched. This CDR3 is CAWKQGGTYNEKLFF. For the CDR3, the DNA is TGTGCCTGGAAACAGGGGGGGACTTACAATGAAAAACTGTTTTTT.

V and J are TRBV21-1 and TRBJ2-7; the D call in the table, TRBD2, was not verified against the DNA. TRBV21-1 is shown as a pseudogene. The CDR3 sequence is 15 residues long. The CDR3 DNA reads as TGTGCCAGCAGCAACCCACCAACGACGCGGAACGAGCAGTACTTC. It translates to CASSNPPTTRNEQYF.

V gene TRBV9 combines with J gene TRBJ2-1; TRBD1 might be the D (5 bases). This CDR3 spans 15 amino acids. V was pared by 2 bases and J by 1 base, with 10 bases between. Germline CDR1 reads SGDLS; CDR2 reads YYNGEE. The DNA of the CDR3 is TGTGCCAGCAGCGTCACCCAGGGATCCTACAATGAGCAGTTCTTC. This codes for CASSVTQGSYNEQFF. Drawing the rest from reference TRBV9 and TRBJ2-1, the complete variable domain is DSGVTQTPKHLITATGQRVTLRCSPRSGDLSVYWYQQSLDQGLQFLIQYYNGEERAKGNILERFSAQQFPDLHSELNLSSLELGDSALYFCASSVTQGSYNEQFFGPGTRLTVL.

V usage is TRBV4-1 and J usage is TRBJ1-2; D is uncertain. Trimming removed 1 base at V and 4 bases at J, with 10 bases between. Germline CDR1 reads MGHRA; CDR2 reads YSYEKL. The CDR3 totals 14 residues. CDR3 bases: TGCGCCAGCAGCCAAGGAGGATCCCTCTATGGCTACACCTTC. It codes for CASSQGGSLYGYTF.

The rearrangement links TRBV6-5 to TRBJ1-2; 8 bases fit TRBD1. Germline V CDR1 and CDR2: MNHEY, SVGAGI. The CDR3 has 15 residues. The V gene end was trimmed by 2 bases and the J gene end by 7 bases; junction bases not matched to a gene: 9. The CDR3 protein is CASSYDRVGTGGYTF. The CDR3 DNA follows: TGTGCCAGCAGTTACGACCGTGTGGGGACAGGTGGCTACACCTTC.

J is TRBJ2-5 and V is TRBV5-1; TRBD2 might be the D (5 bases). The germline CDR1 and CDR2 sequences are SGHRS and YFSETQ. V dropped 7 bases and J dropped 2 bases, with 18 bases sitting between them. CDR3 size: 15 residues. CDR3 in amino acids: CASPLSGNAQETQYF. The CDR3, as DNA: TGCGCCAGCCCCCTATCCGGGAATGCACAAGAGACCCAGTACTTC.

This sequence joins TRBV14 and TRBJ2-3; 7 bases map to TRBD1. The germline CDR1 and CDR2 sequences are SGHDN and FVKESK. The CDR3 extends over 13 amino acids. J lost 4 bases, V lost 5 bases, and 3 bases had no gene match. The CDR3 sequence is CASSIDRADTQYF. The CDR3 coding sequence is TGTGCCAGCAGCATCGACAGGGCAGATACGCAGTATTTT.

The J gene is TRBJ1-1, the V gene TRBV5-1; no firm D call. The CDR3 has 15 residues. The V end lost 5 bases, the J end lost 2 bases, and 16 bases lay between the germline ends. CDR1 and CDR2 from the germline V gene are SGHRS and YFSETQ. CDR3 sequence reads: CASSFGPAGNTEAFF. The CDR3 nucleotides read TGCGCCAGCAGTTTTGGCCCGGCAGGCAACACTGAAGCTTTCTTT.

This chain joins TRBV30 and TRBJ2-7; unclear D gene. The length of the CDR3 is 14 residues. V lost 3 bases, J lost 9 bases, and 21 bases lay in between. Per the germline V gene, CDR1 is GTSNPN and CDR2 is SVGIG (reference sequence). The CDR3 DNA sequence: TGTGCCTGGAGCCCTGTTTCTCCCTTACTTGGGCAGTACTTC. Protein product: CAWSPVSPLLGQYF.